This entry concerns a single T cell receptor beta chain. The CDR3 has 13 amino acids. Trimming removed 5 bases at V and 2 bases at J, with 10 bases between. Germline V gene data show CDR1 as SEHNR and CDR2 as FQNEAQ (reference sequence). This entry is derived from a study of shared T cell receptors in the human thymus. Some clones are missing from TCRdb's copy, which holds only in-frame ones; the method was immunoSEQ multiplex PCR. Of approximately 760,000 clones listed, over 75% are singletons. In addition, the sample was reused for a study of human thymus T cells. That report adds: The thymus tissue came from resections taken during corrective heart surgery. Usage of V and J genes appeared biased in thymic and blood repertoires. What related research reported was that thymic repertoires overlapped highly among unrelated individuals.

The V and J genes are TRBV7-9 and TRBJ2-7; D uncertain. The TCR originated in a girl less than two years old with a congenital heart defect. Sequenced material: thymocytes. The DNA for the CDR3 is TGTGCCAGCAGCCCGACAAGCCCCTACGAGCAGTACTTC. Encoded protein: CASSPTSPYEQYF.